A selection of T cell receptor beta chains follows, all from one sample in a study of T cell responses to AZD1222 COVID-19 vaccine. Sequenced by immunoSEQ multiplex PCR; TCRdb stores in-frame clones only, minus some. The sample shows more than 110,000 clones, around 90% of them seen only once. This sample comprised peripheral blood, obtained on day 0 of AZD1222 vaccination. The source of these receptors is an adult in good health. Both conserved end residues are part of each CDR3.

>TRBJ1-5|TRBV4-1
CASSPSGQPNQPQHF
>TRBJ2-7|TRBV4-2
CASSQDGARIDVEQYF
>TRBJ1-4|TRBV25-1
CASSGHRGSEKLFF
>TRBJ1-2|TRBV6-2/TRBV6-3
CASSSMGQGGYGYTF
>TRBJ2-5|TRBV6-5
CASSYSDGGQKTQYF
>TRBJ2-7|TRBV13
CASSLDGSGRLYEQYF
>TRBJ2-4|TRBV7-2
CASRNRALAKNIQYF
>TRBJ2-3|TRBV28
CASSLAGTLLTDTQYF
>TRBJ1-3|TRBV7-6
CASSLVRGVAGNTIYF
>TRBJ1-2|TRBV29-1
CSVVQGYGYTF
>TRBJ1-6|TRBV27
CASRLQFLVNSPLHF
>TRBJ1-1|TRBV2
CASSEMAVMNTEAFF
>TRBJ1-4|TRBV2
CASRRTGLNEKLFF
>TRBJ2-1|TRBV9
CASGRERTGHYNEQFF
>TRBJ2-7|TRBV9
CASSPHRGLTEQYF
>TRBJ2-7|TRBV4-2
CASSRAGLAVSYEQYF
>TRBJ2-3|TRBV7-3
CASSRTSGNTDTQYF
>TRBJ2-2|TRBV4-3
CASSQELEWGELFF
>TRBJ2-5|TRBV5-1
CASSPTLGTGQETQYF
>TRBJ1-2|TRBV28
CASSFPRQGAVDGYTF
>TRBJ1-3|TRBV5-1
CASSLGWTGLRNTIYF
>TRBJ1-2|TRBV24-1
CATSEGQRLGYTF
>TRBJ1-1|TRBV7-3
CASKPQGGGEAFF
>TRBJ2-1|TRBV29-1
CSVEGPIYNEQFF
>TRBJ1-5|TRBV2
CASSAHGGSQPQHF
>TRBJ1-1|TRBV6-2/TRBV6-3
CASSYSSSRRNFGTEAFF
>TRBJ2-5|TRBV28
CASSTPDSFAGTQYF
>TRBJ2-1|TRBV7-2
CASSLGTGSYNEQFF
>TRBJ1-4|TRBV27
CASKEGVLNEKLFF
>TRBJ2-2|TRBV4-1
CASSQVGRRKDTGELFF
>TRBJ2-3|TRBV7-4
CASSLGGRAGPCTDTQYF
>TRBJ1-2|TRBV3-1/TRBV3-2
CASSEQGNGYTF
>TRBJ2-7|TRBV5-4
CASSLGTGASYEQYF
>TRBJ2-2|TRBV3-1/TRBV3-2
CASSQDTDSYTGELFF
>TRBJ2-7|TRBV9
CASTTGISYEQYF
>TRBJ2-1|TRBV5-1
CASSLDGPGAGEQFF
>TRBJ2-2|TRBV2
CASSQQGGNTGELFF
>TRBJ1-1|TRBV9
CASSVDGGGREAFF
>TRBJ2-5|TRBV5-4
CASSWGGRLGQETQYF
>TRBJ1-3|TRBV10-1
CASSLGRSSGNTIYF
>TRBJ1-1|TRBV30
CAWIGGSGAFF
>TRBJ2-7|TRBV27
CASAGSRYEQYF
>TRBJ2-5|TRBV28
CASSFAETQYF
>TRBJ2-1|TRBV7-9
CASNQGWNEQFF
>TRBJ2-1|TRBV13
CASSPRGKTYNEQFF
>TRBJ2-1|TRBV14
CASSQDHGGLAGIYNEQFF